This TCR beta chain was sequenced in a study of blood T cell repertoires in COVID-19. Overall study: Acute and convalescent COVID-19 samples came from the United States, Italy and Spain. PBMCs, B-cell-depleted T cells, or T cells were the source of the cDNA or gDNA that made up the material.

The CDR3 runs 15 residues. Germline CDR1 reads SGHRS; CDR2 reads YFSETQ. The V segment lost 6 bases and the J segment 3 bases; nucleotides outside the gene matches: 8. In the original workflow: Reference gene primer amplification yielded estimated nucleated cell counts. Produced via immunoSEQ multiplex PCR; TCRdb's table is partial and in-frame only. The V and J calls and the clone size are those of that table, but D and trimming were determined from the DNA. This sample carries more than 200,000 clones, 81% of them seen once, and the ten largest clones take about 8%. The rearrangement links TRBV5-1 to TRBJ2-3, with 9 bases lining up with TRBD2. This TCR was sampled from a woman of 80 years or more with acute or convalescent COVID-19. The sequencing input was peripheral blood. In DNA, the CDR3 is TGCGCCAGCAAGGTTGTAAGCGGGAGGACAGATACGCAGTATTTT. It yields the protein CASKVVSGRTDTQYF.